This T cell receptor beta chain was identified during a study of regulatory and conventional T cells in RAG deficiency. General study points: Treg unique TCR beta sequences were about 110-fold fewer in Omenn syndrome and CID/AS patients than controls.

Using immunoSEQ multiplex PCR, the repertoire was profiled, and TCRdb retains in-frame clones only, with some absent. The data hold about 46,000 clones, with 85% to 90% observed a single time. This CDR3 comprises 16 residues. In germline, CDR1 is SGHNT, CDR2 YENEEA. Unmatched junction bases numbered 4, after V lost 5 bases and J lost 5 bases. Blood CD4+ CD25-low CD127-high conventional T cells supplied the genomic DNA template. Concerning this clone: Its specificity is not known.

Another study also made use of these data, one on regulatory T cells. That paper adds: Primers: 52 TRBV forward and 13 TRBJ reverse. Regulatory T cells showed the strongest V-J pair restriction and V/J gene skewing among patient repertoires.

The receptor's source is a human donor in good health. The sequenced material came from CD4+ effector T cells sorted from blood. The chain combines TRBV11-3 with TRBJ2-3; 16 bases align to TRBD2. As DNA, the CDR3 is TGTGCCAGCAGCCCGGGACTAGCGGGAGGGGGAGATACGCAGTATTTT. It specifies CASSPGLAGGGDTQYF.